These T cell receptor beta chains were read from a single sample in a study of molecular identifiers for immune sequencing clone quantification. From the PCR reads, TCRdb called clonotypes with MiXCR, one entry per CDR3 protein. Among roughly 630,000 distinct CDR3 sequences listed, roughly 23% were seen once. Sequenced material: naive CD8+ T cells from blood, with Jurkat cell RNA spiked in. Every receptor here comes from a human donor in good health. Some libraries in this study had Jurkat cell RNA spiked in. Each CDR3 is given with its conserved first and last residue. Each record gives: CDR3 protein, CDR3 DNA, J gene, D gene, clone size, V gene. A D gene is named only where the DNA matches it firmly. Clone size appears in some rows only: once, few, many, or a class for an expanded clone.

CASRVSRTGQETQYF TGTGCCAGCAGGGTTTCTAGGACGGGACAAGAGACCCAGTACTTC TRBJ2-5 . few TRBV21-1
CASCFWTGEETQYF TGTGCCAGCTGCTTTTGGACTGGAGAAGAAACCCAGTACTTC TRBJ2-5 . . TRBV7-9
CASSMPEEEEKLFF TGCGCCAGCAGTATGCCGGAGGAAGAGGAAAAACTGTTTTTT TRBJ1-4 . many TRBV23-1
CASSVTPGQSYEQYF TGTGCCAGCAGCGTCACTCCGGGACAGTCGTACGAGCAGTACTTC TRBJ2-7 TRBD1 . TRBV7-9
CATSSVPGGELFF TGTGCCACCAGCAGTGTCCCCGGTGGGGAGCTGTTTTTT TRBJ2-2 . few TRBV15
CASSQDVTGRTEKLFF TGTGCCAGCAGCCAAGATGTAACAGGACGAACTGAAAAACTGTTTTTT TRBJ1-4 . many TRBV14
CASSYVSYGYTF TGTGCCAGCAGTTACGTGAGCTATGGCTACACCTTC TRBJ1-2 . . TRBV6-2/TRBV6-3
CASSPEGQAGGYTF TGTGCCAGCAGCCCAGAAGGACAGGCGGGGGGCTACACCTTC TRBJ1-2 TRBD1 . TRBV3-1
CATFEGLAGVETQYF TGTGCCACCTTCGAGGGACTAGCGGGAGTTGAGACCCAGTACTTC TRBJ2-5 TRBD2 many TRBV6-6
CASSMIESLEAFF TGCGCCAGCAGCATGATCGAGTCCCTTGAAGCTTTCTTT TRBJ1-1 . few TRBV4-1
CASSISPDIPYEQYF TGTGCCAGTAGTATATCGCCAGACATCCCCTACGAGCAGTACTTC TRBJ2-7 . . TRBV19
CASSFTGIGNYGYTF TGCGCCAGCTCCTTCACAGGGATCGGCAACTATGGCTACACCTTC TRBJ1-2 . . TRBV5-1
CATSDYATSANEQFF TGTGCCACCAGTGATTATGCTACCAGCGCCAATGAGCAGTTCTTC TRBJ2-1 . few TRBV24-1
CASSSGDIRADTQYF TGTGCCAGCAGCTCAGGGGACATCCGGGCAGATACGCAGTATTTT TRBJ2-3 . many TRBV12-3/TRBV12-4
CASSSGQGNPPQHF TGTGCCAGCAGCTCCGGACAGGGGAATCCGCCCCAGCATTTT TRBJ1-5 TRBD1 few TRBV7-9
CASSYQSSGNTIYF TGTGCCAGCAGTTACCAAAGCTCTGGAAACACCATATATTTT TRBJ1-3 . many TRBV6-6
CSARDSSGYEQYF TGCAGTGCTAGAGATTCCAGCGGGTACGAGCAGTACTTC TRBJ2-7 . few TRBV20-1
CASSLLGTGLDGYTF TGTGCCAGCAGTTTATTGGGGACAGGGCTTGATGGCTACACCTTC TRBJ1-2 TRBD1 . TRBV27
CASSQDSGRSTGELFF TGTGCCAGCAGCCAAGATAGTGGGCGCAGCACCGGGGAGCTGTTTTTT TRBJ2-2 . few TRBV14
CSVRAGGTEAFF TGCAGCGTTCGGGCAGGGGGGACTGAAGCTTTCTTT TRBJ1-1 TRBD1 many TRBV29-1
CASSPAALLPLKETQYF TGTGCCAGCAGCCCCGCCGCTTTGCTACCTTTAAAAGAGACCCAGTACTTC TRBJ2-5 . . TRBV7-8
CASSDLDSGGANTGELFF TGTGCCAGCAGCGACCTGGATAGCGGGGGCGCAAACACCGGGGAGCTGTTTTTT TRBJ2-2 TRBD2 many TRBV7-9
CSVEVPGGDEQFF TGCAGCGTTGAAGTTCCAGGAGGCGATGAGCAGTTCTTC TRBJ2-1 . many TRBV29-1
CSARDWSGLVYAQSF TGCAGTGCTAGAGATTGGTCAGGGTTGGTCTACGCGCAGTCCTTC TRBJ2-7 . . TRBV20-1
CASSPMGQGREKYGYTF TGTGCCAGTAGTCCCATGGGACAGGGCCGCGAGAAATATGGCTACACCTTC TRBJ1-2 TRBD1 . TRBV19